The clone carrying this T cell receptor beta chain has ten or more counts. The antigen is unknown. This record belongs to a study of T cell repertoires in cytomegalovirus infection. Study context: TCR beta signatures that were public indicated CMV infection and matching HLA type. Study results and caveats: Ex vivo, HLA-C-restricted CMV-specific TCR beta clonotypes prevailed over the rest of the response. Accumulated public TCR beta family frequency recognized individuals carrying CMV together with the relevant HLA.

V was clipped by 2 bases and J by 3 bases; unmatched bases: 0. Looked up from germline, CDR1 is LGHNA and CDR2 is YSLEER. The CDR3 extends over 13 amino acids. One entry per CDR3 protein results from TCRdb running MiXCR on the reads. The sample holds about 190,000 distinct CDR3 sequences; roughly 27% are singletons and the top ten take approximately 30%. This receptor was identified in a human donor in good health (CMV status not recorded). Some clones in this sample may be carry-over from other donors' samples. Input material: PBMCs. The chain couples TRBV4-3 to TRBJ2-7; 8 bases map to TRBD1. The CDR3, as DNA: TGCGCCAGCAGCCAAACAGGGGGCTACGAGCAGTACTTC. Protein product: CASSQTGGYEQYF.